This T cell receptor beta chain is drawn from a study of human T cells and chemical hapten exposure (dated by TCRdb to 2020 to 2022). Regarding the research as a whole: For sensitization, 2% DPC in acetone was applied to a 2 cm by 2 cm area of upper inner arm skin. This study followed changes in the peripheral blood TCR repertoire in vivo during primary and secondary sensitization of alopecia patients to the hapten diphenylcyclopropenone (DPC). Most of the patients in the cohort were female, and the cohort covered alopecia areata with under or over 50% scalp involvement, alopecia totalis and alopecia universalis. Patch testing was done on the upper back using Finn chambers containing 0.01% DPC, and results were scored after 6 days according to International Contact Dermatitis Research Group standards. Throughout the study period of 20 to 30 weeks, patients also received therapeutic DPC doses to the scalp every week. Blood was sampled from patients pre-sensitization (week 0) and at 2, 6 and about 24 weeks after DPC sensitization. For TCR sequencing, blood came from 25 to 35 alopecia patients at anywhere from one to four time points (pre-sensitization, 2, 6 and 24 weeks). The libraries were sequenced as a pool, and the TCR yield per sample differed mostly because of small variations in library volumes within the pool. Overall results and qualifications from the work: All patients had alopecia, a presumed autoimmune disease, so their immune response might differ from that of healthy individuals. The number of TCRs above 1 in 1000 frequency did not change with DPC sensitization; there was no evidence of global repertoire structure alterations. Expanded TCRs formed significantly more large CDR3 similarity clusters than pre-sensitization or healthy control sets, consistent with antigen-driven responses. After repeated subsampling, changes were observed in the strength of the expansion versus patch-test correlation and in the threshold at which the correlation became significant. The number of PT1 expanded TCRs positively correlated with patch test score, significant at thresholds 8, 16 and 32 but not 4.

The junction shows trimming of 5 bases on V and 4 bases on J, and the gene matches do not reach 5 bases of it. Per the germline V gene (reference sequence), DFQATT is the CDR1 and SNEGSKA is the CDR2. The CDR3 has 13 amino acids, counting the end cysteine and phenylalanine. The DNA shown is the 39-base CDR3, in frame from base 1. This clonotype appeared many times. Its specific antigen is unknown. Base qualities are missing; no much larger clone stands one base away. Per the publication, the time point label means: patch test 2, 6 weeks after DPC sensitization. In the paper's terms, the treatment or condition label means: therapeutic diphenylcyclopropenone sensitization with weekly scalp DPC. Blood at each patch-test visit was drawn before the patch test was applied. To be eligible, patients had to be aged 18 to 70, diagnosed with alopecia and judged suitable for DPC therapy, while pregnant patients were excluded. Total RNA was isolated from unfractionated whole blood collected in Tempus Blood RNA tubes.

The library was built by means of RACE. Sequenced using a NextSeq 500. During library preparation, unique molecular identifiers were attached to individual cDNA molecules so that TCRs could be counted in a quantitative, reproducible way. For every blood RNA sample, sequencing covered both the TCR alpha and TCR beta chains. Per the authors' processing: A median of about 89,000 TCRs per sample was observed, with a range of about 20,000 to 690,600. V, J and CDR3 annotation of the TCR reads was carried out using the Decombinator software suite. To make PS versus PT1 abundance plots, every sample was subsampled to the same number of TCRs (28,000). TCRs were defined as expanded if absent before sensitization and observed at least eight times at the 2-week time point. TCRdb trimmed public reads at Q25 via fastp, called clones via MiXCR and kept in-frame beta chains. Each record represents a unique CDR3 protein, reported with the most common genes and DNA among its rows. The V and J calls shown here were made by TCRdb, not taken from the authors' results. This sample gives roughly 140,000 distinct CDR3 sequences in total; 10% to 15% of them show up just once. The ten largest clonotypes hold more than 1.1% of the sample.

The chain links TRBV20-1 with TRBJ2-7; a stretch of 10 junction bases matches TRBD1. The source is a woman between 45 and 60 years old with alopecia areata. Some clones in this sample may be carry-over from other donors' samples. Specimen: whole blood, collected in connection with sensitization to the hapten diphenylcyclopropenone (DPC). CDR3 protein: CSASDRGRYEQYF. The nucleotide sequence reads as follows: TGCAGTGCTTCAGACAGGGGGCGGTACGAGCAGTACTTC.